Below, 30 T cell receptor beta chains from the same sample are listed, as sequenced in a study of circulating CD8 cells and anti-PD-1 response in melanoma. The QIAseq Immune Repertoire TCR panel built the libraries from around 15 ng of total RNA. TCRdb redid the calling of the reads with MiXCR, one entry per CDR3 protein. Of approximately 400 distinct CDR3 sequences detected, around 6.3% appear once; the ten largest clones hold 40% to 50%. Sorting of live CD3+CD8+TCRalphabeta+ cells by PD-1 and/or TIGIT gave four subsets. This specimen was CD8+ T cells from PBMCs, taken at baseline or after one month of anti-PD-1 therapy (not recorded which). The receptors stem from a human donor with melanoma.

This clonotype is large by share. V and J are TRBV29-1 and TRBJ2-1, with D uncertain. Trimming removed 4 bases at V and 6 bases at J, with 10 bases between. Per the germline V gene, CDR1 is SQVTM and CDR2 is ANQGSEA. The CDR3 is 12 residues long. This CDR3 reads CSVVAPPNEQFF. CDR3 DNA: TGCAGCGTTGTGGCACCGCCCAATGAGCAGTTCTTC.

By proportion, this clonotype is large (0.1 to 1%). J is TRBJ2-7 and V is TRBV7-8; D possibly uses TRBD1 or TRBD2 (5 bases each). Trimming shortened V by 5 bases and J by 2 bases, and 16 bases separated the two germline ends. There are 15 residues in the CDR3. CDR1 and CDR2 from the germline V gene are SGHVS and FQNEAQ. The CDR3 region is CASSPHQGPTYEQYF. The CDR3 DNA follows: TGTGCCAGCAGCCCCCACCAGGGACCGACCTACGAGCAGTACTTC.

This clonotype is deemed medium-sized. The chain has TRBV2 and TRBJ2-7, with 7 bases fitting TRBD2. Germline V gives CDR1 SNHLY, CDR2 FYNNEI. Unmatched junction bases numbered 6, after V lost 3 bases and J lost 4 bases. The CDR3 has 14 amino acids. The CDR3 reads CASSDENSGYEQYF. The CDR3 DNA sequence: TGTGCCAGCAGTGATGAGAATAGCGGGTACGAGCAGTACTTC.

Sample share makes this clonotype large. The genes are TRBV28 and TRBJ2-4; tentatively, D is TRBD2 (5 bases). The CDR3 runs to 14 residues. The V end was cut by 2 bases, the J end by 5 bases, with 10 bases between. Germline CDR1 MDHEN, CDR2 SYDVKM. The CDR3: CASSLAGSENIQYF. The CDR3 coding sequence is TGTGCCAGCAGTTTAGCGGGCTCGGAAAACATTCAGTACTTC.

This clonotype was observed a handful of times. This is likely an artifact of a read error, given a far larger clone one base away. V gene TRBV2 combines with J gene TRBJ2-1; D is unresolved. V was trimmed by 5 bases and J by 10 bases, leaving 27 bases between them. The CDR3 is 17 residues long. Germline CDR1 SNHLY, CDR2 FYNNEI. As DNA, the CDR3 is TGTGCCAGCAGTACCCCAGCGAGTCAGATGATTACCTACGAGCAGTTCTTC. It is translated as CASSTPASQMITYEQFF.

Relative to its sample, this clonotype is medium-sized. This chain joins TRBV20-1 and TRBJ2-3; 7 bases match TRBD1. J was trimmed by 2 bases and V by 5 bases; bases with no gene match: 7. Germline CDR1 and CDR2: DFQATT and SNEGSKA (reference sequence). This CDR3 has 14 residues. The CDR3 spells CSAGRQGVTDTQYF. The CDR3 DNA follows: TGCAGTGCTGGCAGACAGGGAGTCACAGATACGCAGTATTTT.

In its sample, this clonotype is large. DNA for the CDR3: TGTGCCAGCAGACCCGACAGCAGCTCCTACAATGAGCAGTTCTTC. This translates into CASRPDSSSYNEQFF. The J gene is TRBJ2-1, the V gene TRBV4-2, with D perhaps matching TRBD1 (5 bases). The CDR3 length is 15 residues. CDR1 is LGHNA and CDR2 is YNFKEQ in the germline V gene. Deletions cut 6 bases from V and 0 bases from J, with 12 bases between.

To note about this clonotype: A much bigger clone sits one base away, suggesting this may be a read error. The CDR3 is CAYLKQRTLGYTF. Here the CDR3 DNA reads TGTGCCTACCTGAAACAGCGGACTTTGGGCTACACCTTC. The gene calls are TRBV28 and TRBJ1-2; D is uncertain. Trimming took off 11 bases at V and 8 bases at J, with 21 bases between the two ends. The CDR3 runs 13 residues. Germline assignment: CDR1 MDHEN and CDR2 SYDVKM.

By sample share, this clonotype is medium-sized. This chain links TRBV19 with TRBJ2-1; 12 bases align to TRBD2. V lost 2 bases, J lost 7 bases, and 3 bases stayed unmatched. The V gene's germline CDR1 is LNHDA and CDR2 SQIVND (reference sequence). The CDR3 sequence is 15 residues long. This CDR3 reads CASSILAGGPNEQFF. CDR3 nucleotides: TGTGCCAGTAGTATACTAGCGGGGGGGCCAAATGAGCAGTTCTTC.

This clonotype is medium-sized within its sample. The gene calls are TRBV7-4 and TRBJ2-7, with TRBD2 matching 11 bases. The CDR3 contains 15 residues. V trimming: 2 bases; J trimming: 2 bases; junction bases outside the gene matches: 2. Germline assignment: CDR1 SGHVT and CDR2 SQSDAQ. Here the CDR3 DNA reads TGTGCCAGCAGCTTACATAGCGGGAGGGCCTACGAGCAGTACTTC. Translation gives CASSLHSGRAYEQYF.

As for this clonotype: Since a much larger clone is just one base distant, this may be a read error. The V call is TRBV29-1, the J call TRBJ1-4; D uncertain. Germline V gene data show CDR1 as SQVTM and CDR2 as ANQGSEA. The CDR3 is 10 amino acids. CDR3 in DNA: TGCAGCGTTAAAGACCCCCAACTGTTTTTT. Translated: CSVKDPQLFF.

In its sample, this clonotype ranks as medium-sized. This may be a read error, as it is one base from a much larger clone. V is TRBV29-1 and J is TRBJ2-1; D not certain. Germline V gene data show CDR1 as SQVTM and CDR2 as ANQGSEA. The CDR3 totals 13 residues. Written as DNA, the CDR3 is TGCAGCGTTGAGGATTCGATCCACAATGAGCAGCTCTTC. It codes for CSVEDSIHNEQLF.

This clonotype is labeled large. J is TRBJ2-7 and V is TRBV7-3; D call uncertain. The V end was cut by 5 bases, the J end by 3 bases, with 17 bases between. Germline CDR1 and CDR2: SGHTA and FQGTGA. The CDR3 covers 15 residues. The CDR3: CASSPTGRENYEQYF. The CDR3 region has the DNA TGTGCCAGCAGCCCAACGGGCAGAGAAAACTACGAGCAGTACTTC. The variable domain in full, completed from reference TRBV7-3 and TRBJ2-7, reads GAGVSQTPSNKVTEKGKYVELRCDPISGHTALYWYRQSLGQGPEFLIYFQGTGAADDSGLPNDRFFAVRPEGSVSTLKIQRTERGDSAVYLCASSPTGRENYEQYFGPGTRLTVT.

This clonotype is medium-sized. The chain couples TRBV19 to TRBJ1-2; D is undetermined. This CDR3 is built from 16 residues. Trimming cost V 3 bases and J 6 bases, with 20 bases left between them. From germline, CDR1 is LNHDA and CDR2 SQIVND (reference sequence). The CDR3 reads CASSMYGEYIRDGYTF. The CDR3 DNA reads as TGTGCCAGTAGTATGTATGGCGAATACATAAGGGATGGCTACACCTTC.

This clonotype qualifies as medium-sized (0.01 to 0.1%). The chain employs TRBV5-1 and TRBJ2-1, with D perhaps TRBD2 (6 bases). V was pared by 4 bases and J by 0 bases, with 8 bases between. Germline loops: CDR1 SGHRS, CDR2 YFSETQ. The CDR3 covers 14 residues. CDR3 sequence (DNA): TGCGCCAGCAGCCAGGGAGGCTCCTACAATGAGCAGTTCTTC. Translation: CASSQGGSYNEQFF.

This clonotype ranks as medium-sized. The V gene is TRBV20-1, the J gene TRBJ2-1, with 7 bases aligning to TRBD1. V trimming: 0 bases; J trimming: 8 bases; junction bases outside the gene matches: 7. Germline CDR1 DFQATT, CDR2 SNEGSKA (reference sequence). This CDR3 spans 14 amino acids. CDR3 DNA sequence: TGCAGTGCTAGAGATTACAGGGGAAGGGATGAGCAGTTCTTC. Translated: CSARDYRGRDEQFF.

About this clonotype itself: An end of the junction does not agree with germline; a read error may underlie this. This sequence joins TRBV19 and TRBJ1-5; no clear D gene. The CDR3 sequence is 12 residues long. Germline CDR1 reads LNHDA; CDR2 reads SQIVND (reference sequence). CDR3 nucleotide sequence: TGTGCCAGTGGTATGTGGATTCAGCCCCAGCATTTT. Protein sequence: CASGMWIQPQHF.

This clonotype is labeled medium-sized. J is TRBJ1-1 and V is TRBV29-1; TRBD1 matches at 9 bases. The CDR3 runs 17 residues. CDR1 is SQVTM, CDR2 ANQGSEA, per germline. DNA of the CDR3: TGCACGGTATCGGGGGACAGGGCGCAATTAGTTGGGACTGAAGCTTTCTTT. Translating it yields CTVSGDRAQLVGTEAFF.

The gene calls are TRBV27 and TRBJ1-6, with D possibly being TRBD1 (5 bases). V dropped 5 bases and J dropped 5 bases, with 13 bases sitting between them. CDR3 length: 15 residues. CDR1 and CDR2 (germline): MNHEY, SMNVEV (reference sequence). This CDR3 reads CASSKYRPNNSPLHF. In nucleotides, the CDR3 is TGTGCCAGCAGTAAATACAGGCCCAATAATTCACCCCTCCACTTT.

This clonotype qualifies as medium-sized. This CDR3 reads CASSIGSTFSADTQYF. CDR3 sequence (DNA): TGTGCCAGTAGTATAGGATCTACATTTTCGGCAGATACGCAGTATTTT. The V call is TRBV19, the J call TRBJ2-3; unclear D gene. The CDR3 covers 16 residues. V lost 1 base and J 4 bases, leaving 15 bases between the germline ends. CDR1 is LNHDA and CDR2 is SQIVND in the germline V gene (reference sequence).

This clonotype is labeled as hyperexpanded. This rearrangement joins TRBV4-1 to TRBJ2-1; 7 bases map to TRBD2. From germline, CDR1 is MGHRA and CDR2 YSYEKL. After removal of 3 bases from V and 4 bases from J, the junction contained 6 bases not matched to a gene. The CDR3 runs 15 residues. The CDR3 sequence is CASSHLDGGYNEQFF. CDR3 nucleotide sequence: TGCGCCAGCAGCCATCTGGACGGGGGGTACAATGAGCAGTTCTTC.

By frequency in the sample, this clonotype is medium-sized (0.01 to 0.1%). The rearrangement joins TRBV5-6 to TRBJ2-4; TRBD2 agrees at 10 bases. Germline CDR1 is SGHDT and CDR2 is YYEEEE. CDR3 length: 17 amino acids. J gave up 7 bases and V 5 bases, and 15 bases lay outside the gene matches. As DNA, the CDR3 is TGTGCCAGCAGTTCCACTAGCGGGATAGGGGTATGGAACATTCAGTACTTC. Translation gives CASSSTSGIGVWNIQYF.

In its sample, this clonotype is hyperexpanded. The chain employs TRBV5-5 and TRBJ2-1; TRBD1 matches at 8 bases. The V gene end was trimmed by 8 bases and the J gene end by 5 bases; junction bases not matched to a gene: 12. CDR3 length: 15 amino acids. In germline, CDR1 is SGHKS, CDR2 YYEKEE (reference sequence). DNA for the CDR3: TGTGCCAGTAGTGCCCCAGGGGGCACCAACAATGAGCAGTTCTTC. It codes for CASSAPGGTNNEQFF.

This clonotype rates as large. This rearrangement joins TRBV2 to TRBJ2-1, with D tentatively TRBD2 (5 bases). V lost 7 bases, J lost 2 bases, and 15 bases lay in between. CDR1 SNHLY and CDR2 FYNNEI come from the germline V gene. The CDR3 runs to 15 residues. CDR3 protein: CASMSGVSPYNEQFF. CDR3 DNA sequence: TGTGCCAGCATGAGCGGTGTCAGTCCCTACAATGAGCAGTTCTTC.

This clonotype is categorized as large. The chain joins TRBV9 to TRBJ2-2; no firm D call. The germline V and J ends were trimmed by 2 bases and 1 base, with 12 bases remaining between them. The length of the CDR3 is 16 residues. Germline-derived CDR1 and CDR2 are SGDLS and YYNGEE. The CDR3, as DNA: TGTGCCAGCAGCGTTTCAGAGATTCTGAACACCGGGGAGCTGTTTTTT. Translation gives CASSVSEILNTGELFF.

By share, this clonotype ranks as large. The chain couples TRBV5-1 to TRBJ2-7; the D is unclear. Germline-derived CDR1 and CDR2 are SGHRS and YFSETQ. Trimming shortened V by 0 bases and J by 0 bases, and 7 bases separated the two germline ends. This CDR3 has 14 residues. CDR3 sequence reads: CASSLGSYSYEQYF. CDR3 bases: TGCGCCAGCAGCTTGGGTAGTTACTCCTACGAGCAGTACTTC.

This clonotype qualifies as medium-sized. The V and J genes are TRBV6-5 and TRBJ2-1; a weak D match, TRBD2 (6 bases). Germline V CDR1 and CDR2: MNHEY, SVGAGI. Trimming stripped 5 bases from V and 0 bases from J, with 11 bases between. The CDR3 is 15 amino acids. CDR3 coding DNA: TGTGCCAGCAGTCCTTCGACTAGCTCCTACAATGAGCAGTTCTTC. This translates into CASSPSTSSYNEQFF.

By sample fraction, this clonotype is medium-sized. V is TRBV6-1 and J is TRBJ2-5; the match to TRBD2 covers 11 bases. Germline V gene sequence: CDR1 MNHNS, CDR2 SASEGT. After removal of 2 bases from V and 1 base from J, the junction contained 3 bases not matched to a gene. CDR3 length equals 16 residues. The CDR3 loop is CASSELAGGPQETQYF. CDR3 nucleotide sequence: TGTGCCAGCAGTGAACTAGCGGGGGGTCCCCAAGAGACCCAGTACTTC.

This clonotype is labeled medium-sized. This chain uses TRBV27 with TRBJ2-1; the D gene is possibly TRBD2 (6 bases). Looked up from germline, CDR1 is MNHEY and CDR2 is SMNVEV (reference sequence). Trimming removed 5 bases from V and 0 bases from J, with 14 bases in between. The length of the CDR3 is 16 residues. The CDR3 DNA follows: TGTGCCAGCAGTCCGGGGGATCTCAGCTCCTACAATGAGCAGTTCTTC. Its protein is CASSPGDLSSYNEQFF.

About this clonotype itself: An end of the junction differs from the germline gene, which may be a read error. This sequence joins TRBV27 and TRBJ2-1; D may be TRBD2 (5 bases). This CDR3 is built from 11 residues. Per germline, CDR1 MNHEY and CDR2 SMNVEV (reference sequence). DNA of the CDR3: TGTGCCAGCAGCATAATGGGAGCAGTGGTCTTC. Translated: CASSIMGAVVF.